Detailed here is one T cell receptor (beta chain). Per the study methods: Reference gene primer amplification in the assay estimated nucleated cell counts. Some clones are missing from TCRdb's copy, which holds only in-frame ones; the method was immunoSEQ multiplex PCR. That table furnishes V, J and clone size, whereas the DNA furnished D and trimming. The data contain just over 65,000 clones, just over 85% of them singletons. This entry is derived from a study of blood T cell repertoires in COVID-19. For the study at large: Samples came from the United States, Italy and Spain, spanning acute and convalescent COVID-19.

Looked up from germline, CDR1 is SGDLS and CDR2 is YYNGEE. The CDR3 runs 17 residues. V was clipped by 4 bases and J by 6 bases; unmatched bases: 13. The specimen sequenced was peripheral blood. The origin of this receptor is a man aged 25-45 years with acute or convalescent COVID-19. This chain uses TRBV9 with TRBJ2-3; 11 nucleotides align to TRBD2. CDR3 bases: TGTGCCAGCAGCACCGGTAATCTAGCGGGAGGAGGGGATACGCAGTATTTT. Translating it yields CASSTGNLAGGGDTQYF.